These 25 T cell receptor beta chains share one sample of origin, sequenced in a study of chemoradiotherapy in HPV16-positive cancers. The protocol was immunoSEQ multiplex PCR, while the TCRdb copy is restricted to in-frame clones and leaves out a portion. In the table there are thousands of clones, about 80% of which are singletons. This material was obtained from a patient who underwent chemoradiotherapy. The receptors stem from a human donor with HPV-associated anogenital cancer.

V usage is TRBV30 and J usage is TRBJ1-6; 9 nucleotides align to TRBD1. V shed 5 bases and J 6 bases; nucleotides not matched to a gene: 2. In germline, CDR1 is GTSNPN, CDR2 SVGIG (reference sequence). The CDR3 is 13 amino acids. CDR3 bases: TGTGCCTGGGGGGACAGGGCTAATTCACCCCTCCACTTT. The encoded protein is CAWGDRANSPLHF. Combining the CDR3 with reference TRBV30 and TRBJ1-6 gives the whole variable domain SQTIHQWPATLVQPVGSPLSLECTVEGTSNPNLYWYRQAAGRGLQLLFYSVGIGQISSEVPQNLSASRPQDRQFILSSKKLLLSDSGFYLCAWGDRANSPLHFGNGTRLTVT.

This chain's CDR3 is CASSPSAASTDTQYF. DNA of the CDR3: TGTGCCAGCTCACCCTCGGCGGCTAGCACAGATACGCAGTATTTT. J is TRBJ2-3 and V is TRBV18, with D uncertain. The CDR3 loop spans 15 amino acids. Germline-derived CDR1 and CDR2 are KGHSH and LQKENI. V was trimmed by 3 bases and J by 0 bases, leaving 10 bases between them. Using reference TRBV18 and TRBJ2-3 for the parts outside the CDR3, the full variable domain is NAGVMQNPRHLVRRRGQEARLRCSPMKGHSHVYWYRQLPEEGLKFMVYLQKENIIDESGMPKERFSAEFPKEGPSILRIQQVVRGDSAAYFCASSPSAASTDTQYFGPGTRLTVL.

J is TRBJ2-3 and V is TRBV9; perhaps TRBD1 as D (6 bases). CDR1 SGDLS and CDR2 YYNGEE come from the germline V gene. This CDR3 has 14 amino acids. V shed 0 bases and J shed 3 bases, with 8 bases lying between them. The CDR3 protein is CASSVEGETDTQYF. The CDR3 coding sequence is TGTGCCAGCAGCGTAGAGGGGGAGACAGATACGCAGTATTTT.

The chain links TRBV28 to TRBJ2-1; tentatively, D is TRBD1 (5 bases). The CDR3 runs 12 residues. V dropped 6 bases and J dropped 9 bases, with 12 bases sitting between them. Germline V gene lookup returns CDR1 MDHEN and CDR2 SYDVKM. CDR3 sequence: CASSGDRGEQFF. In DNA form, the CDR3 reads TGTGCCAGCAGCGGAGATAGGGGTGAGCAGTTCTTC. The variable domain in full, completed from reference TRBV28 and TRBJ2-1, reads DVKVTQSSRYLVKRTGEKVFLECVQDMDHENMFWYRQDPGLGLRLIYFSYDVKMKEKGDIPEGYSVSREKKERFSLILESASTNQTSMYLCASSGDRGEQFFGPGTRLTVL.

This clone appeared a few times. The chain links TRBV5-1 to TRBJ2-3, with a weak D call TRBD2 (6 bases). The V gene's germline CDR1 is SGHRS and CDR2 YFSETQ. The V gene lost 2 bases and the J gene lost 1 base, with 8 bases spanning the gap. There are 14 residues in the CDR3. The CDR3 loop is CASSFGGGTDTQYF. The CDR3 nucleotides are TGCGCCAGCAGCTTCGGGGGAGGCACAGATACGCAGTATTTT.

This chain connects TRBV9 to TRBJ2-5; TRBD1 aligns across 8 bases. Per the germline V gene, CDR1 is SGDLS and CDR2 is YYNGEE. CDR3 size: 15 residues. The V and J ends lost 4 bases and 5 bases, in that order; junction bases with no gene match: 10. DNA of the CDR3: TGTGCCAGCAGCCTAGGACAGGGCCTGAGGGAGACCCAGTACTTC. It codes for CASSLGQGLRETQYF. Full variable domain (missing parts from reference TRBV9 and TRBJ2-5): DSGVTQTPKHLITATGQRVTLRCSPRSGDLSVYWYQQSLDQGLQFLIQYYNGEERAKGNILERFSAQQFPDLHSELNLSSLELGDSALYFCASSLGQGLRETQYFGPGTRLLVL.

This chain connects TRBV18 to TRBJ1-4, with D perhaps matching TRBD1 (5 bases). The V end lost 7 bases, the J end lost 4 bases, and 13 bases lay between the germline ends. CDR1 and CDR2 (germline): KGHSH, LQKENI. The CDR3 spans 14 residues. The CDR3 nucleotides read TGTGCCAGCTTCCAGGGTGGGAGTAATGAAAAACTGTTTTTT. It specifies CASFQGGSNEKLFF.

The chain employs TRBV7-9 and TRBJ2-1, with D perhaps given as TRBD1 or TRBD2 (5 bases each). This CDR3 comprises 17 residues. Trimming removed 5 bases at V and 5 bases at J, with 22 bases between. Germline lookup yields CDR1 SEHNR and CDR2 FQNEAQ (reference sequence). CDR3 loop: CASSRPPREPRNNEQFF. The CDR3 DNA is TGTGCCAGCAGCCGCCCCCCCAGGGAGCCCCGGAACAATGAGCAGTTCTTC.

V gene TRBV5-4 combines with J gene TRBJ2-1; the D gene is possibly TRBD2 (5 bases). In germline, CDR1 is SGHNT, CDR2 YYREEE (reference sequence). The CDR3 runs to 13 residues. V was shortened by 0 bases and J by 9 bases, with 10 bases between the two germline ends. CDR3 protein: CASSLGELGEQFF. CDR3 bases: TGTGCCAGCAGCTTGGGGGAACTAGGTGAGCAGTTCTTC.

This clone was seen a few times. The chain uses TRBV12-5 and TRBJ1-2; TRBD1 agrees at 7 bases. V lost 6 bases and J lost 4; bases outside the gene matches: 8. This CDR3 spans 14 amino acids. Germline assignment: CDR1 LGHNT and CDR2 FRNRAP. The CDR3 loop is CASGPGQRFYGYTF. CDR3 nucleotide sequence: TGTGCTAGTGGCCCGGGACAGCGATTCTATGGCTACACCTTC.

The chain joins TRBV6-1 to TRBJ1-4; unclear D gene. Trimming took off 2 bases at V and 0 bases at J, with 7 bases between the two ends. The CDR3 is made up of 15 amino acids. Per the germline V gene, CDR1 is MNHNS and CDR2 is SASEGT. The CDR3, as DNA: TGTGCCAGCAGTGAATCCTCCGCAACTAATGAAAAACTGTTTTTT. It is translated as CASSESSATNEKLFF.

This sequence joins TRBV5-5 and TRBJ1-1; D is perhaps TRBD1 (5 bases). V shed 3 bases and J shed 2 bases, with 14 bases lying between them. This CDR3 comprises 15 residues. Germline V gene lookup returns CDR1 SGHKS and CDR2 YYEKEE (reference sequence). The CDR3 DNA reads as TGTGCCAGCAGCTACCAGACAGTAACCAACACTGAAGCTTTCTTT. This gives the protein CASSYQTVTNTEAFF.

The CDR3 reads CASSLEWGYGYTF. DNA of the CDR3: TGTGCCAGCAGCCTAGAGTGGGGCTATGGCTACACCTTC. This chain joins TRBV11-1 and TRBJ1-2; D unclear. Germline values: CDR1 SGHAT, CDR2 FQDESV (reference sequence). V gave up 5 bases and J gave up 4 bases, with 11 bases separating them. This CDR3 has 13 residues.

The CDR3 DNA is TGTGCCTGGAGTGTGGGGAGCGGGTTAAGCAATCAGCCCCAGCATTTT. This encodes CAWSVGSGLSNQPQHF. V gene TRBV30 combines with J gene TRBJ1-5, with D uncertain. Trimming took off 0 bases at V and 1 base at J, with 13 bases between the two ends. This CDR3 is built from 16 residues. Germline CDR1 is GTSNPN and CDR2 is SVGIG (reference sequence).

The rearrangement links TRBV10-3 to TRBJ2-2; possibly TRBD1 for D (5 bases). CDR1 is ENHRY and CDR2 is SYGVKD in the germline V gene. The CDR3 covers 13 residues. The V end was cut by 6 bases, the J end by 1 base, with 6 bases between. The CDR3 DNA sequence: TGTGCCATCAGGGGGCGGAACACCGGGGAGCTGTTTTTT. Amino acids: CAIRGRNTGELFF.

The V gene is TRBV5-1, the J gene TRBJ2-2; D is perhaps TRBD2 (7 bases). CDR1 is SGHRS, CDR2 YFSETQ, per germline. The CDR3 runs 16 residues. The V and J ends lost 0 bases and 4 bases respectively, with 13 bases between them. CDR3 region: CASSLAGGGSTGELFF. In DNA form, the CDR3 reads TGCGCCAGCAGCTTGGCGGGGGGCGGGAGCACCGGGGAGCTGTTTTTT.

This clone was seen more than once but under ten times. The chain is built from TRBV6-6 and TRBJ2-1; TRBD2 matches 8 bases. The ends lost 5 bases at V and 5 bases at J; junction bases unmatched: 11. The CDR3 is 16 residues long. Germline V gives CDR1 MNHNY, CDR2 SVGAGI (reference sequence). The DNA of the CDR3 is TGTGCCAGCAGTACCCGGACTAGCCGGACAAACAATGAGCAGTTCTTC. Protein sequence: CASSTRTSRTNNEQFF.

V and J are TRBV18 and TRBJ2-1; 9 nucleotides match TRBD2. Germline assignment: CDR1 KGHSH and CDR2 LQKENI. J lost 10 bases, V lost 5 bases, and 3 bases had no gene match. The length of the CDR3 is 12 residues. CDR3 protein: CASSGTSIEQFF. The DNA for the CDR3 is TGTGCCAGCTCAGGGACTAGCATAGAGCAGTTCTTC.

V is TRBV9 and J is TRBJ2-7, with a weak D call TRBD2 (6 bases). V gave up 4 bases and J gave up 3 bases, with 14 bases separating them. The CDR3 is 14 residues long. Germline loops: CDR1 SGDLS, CDR2 YYNGEE. CDR3 in amino acids: CASSFQEGVYEQYF. The CDR3 DNA follows: TGTGCCAGCAGCTTTCAGGAGGGTGTCTACGAGCAGTACTTC.

This rearrangement joins TRBV19 to TRBJ2-7, with D tentatively TRBD1 (6 bases). The CDR3 has 15 residues. Trimming shortened V by 5 bases and J by 0 bases, and 14 bases separated the two germline ends. Germline CDR1 and CDR2: LNHDA and SQIVND (reference sequence). As DNA, the CDR3 is TGTGCCAGTAGTCCCCGACCAGGGGACTCCTACGAGCAGTACTTC. It yields the protein CASSPRPGDSYEQYF.

The chain has TRBV18 and TRBJ1-2; tentatively, D is TRBD1 (5 bases). CDR3 length equals 16 residues. Looked up from germline, CDR1 is KGHSH and CDR2 is LQKENI. V lost 6 bases and J 7 bases, leaving 24 bases between the germline ends. The CDR3 protein is CASSRPGGVQGRGYTF. For the CDR3, the DNA is TGTGCCAGCTCTCGACCGGGGGGGGTTCAGGGCCGTGGCTACACCTTC.

The gene calls are TRBV11-1 and TRBJ2-2, with 8 bases fitting TRBD2. The CDR3 sequence is 15 residues long. The J segment lost 0 bases and the V segment lost 8 bases, leaving 5 bases of the junction unmatched. CDR1 is SGHAT and CDR2 is FQDESV in the germline V gene (reference sequence). CDR3 in amino acids: CASDRGGPNTGELFF. Here the CDR3 DNA reads TGTGCCAGCGATCGGGGGGGCCCGAACACCGGGGAGCTGTTTTTT.

The chain employs TRBV6-4 and TRBJ1-1; TRBD1 matches 10 bases. After removal of 8 bases from V and 4 bases from J, the junction contained 13 bases not matched to a gene. Germline CDR1 is MRHNA and CDR2 is SNTAGT. The CDR3 is made up of 16 amino acids. As DNA, the CDR3 is TGTGCCAGCGACCGTGACAGGGGGCGCGTAGGCACTGAAGCTTTCTTT. Residues: CASDRDRGRVGTEAFF.

The J gene is TRBJ2-5, the V gene TRBV30; D is uncertain. The V end lost 2 bases, the J end lost 2 bases, and 6 bases lay between the germline ends. The germline CDR1 and CDR2 sequences are GTSNPN and SVGIG (reference sequence). The CDR3 has 12 amino acids. This CDR3 is CAWSPLQETQYF. The DNA of the CDR3 is TGTGCCTGGAGTCCACTACAAGAGACCCAGTACTTC.

The chain couples TRBV11-2 to TRBJ1-3; D possibly corresponds to TRBD1 (6 bases). Germline-derived CDR1 and CDR2 are SGHAT and FQNNGV. The CDR3 sequence is 15 residues long. The V and J ends lost 5 bases and 4 bases respectively, with 15 bases between them. CDR3 nucleotides: TGTGCCAGCAGCCCCAACAGGGTGGGAGGAAACACCATATATTTT. Translating it yields CASSPNRVGGNTIYF.